The T cell receptor beta chain under discussion was sequenced for a study of cytomegalovirus exposure and HLA in healthy donors (dated by TCRdb to 2016 to 2017). Notes on the research overall: An earlier analysis of some 600 of the donors reported approximately 300 Gb of sequence data and 95 million to 130 million unique TCR beta sequences obtained from roughly 170 million T cells. Both class I and class II loci were covered by HLA typing, at four-digit resolution. An early release that covered 640 HLA-typed donors contained about 300 gigabases of sequencing data and 65 million to 100 million unique TCR sequences. Using immunosequencing, the study profiled T cell repertoires from 500 to 800 subjects and related those repertoires to cytomegalovirus serostatus. A separate validation cohort of more than 100 different subjects was used in addition to the approximately 700-subject first cohort. An earlier analysis of some 500 of the donors applied high-throughput TCR beta sequencing to assess whether each TCR beta V gene segment acted as functional or pseudogenic. Donor age, sex, ethnicity and CMV serostatus were compiled alongside the repertoire data. Of the roughly 400 genotyped donors, 81% were placed in the genetic ancestry cluster associated with self-reported Caucasian donors. A handful of DR-DQ haplotypes were handled as single units for association and clustering because linkage in the cohort was strong. To study patterns of TCR occurrence, a later analysis re-analyzed previously published TCR beta repertoires from 500 to 850 donors and added high-resolution HLA genotyping. Rather than using new phenotypic data, the later analysis identified candidate immune exposures from TCR beta sequences and from how often those sequences occurred across donors. Genome-wide SNP genotypes for about three fifths of the roughly 700 donors were used in a later genetic analysis, which treated that subset as a discovery cohort. To predict cytomegalovirus infection status, the study combined high-throughput TCR immunosequencing, statistical association of individual TCRs with disease status, and machine learning. The study aimed to test whether cataloging public T cell receptors could reveal signatures of past pathogen exposure. Every discovery cohort repertoire had been produced on one sequencing platform. The number of donors typed differed by locus, with roughly 629-640 for A, B, C, DRB1 and DQB1, around 520 for DQA1, 606 for DPA1, and 472 for DPB1. Across 300 to 400 genotyped donors of the cohort, an average of about 240,000 unique TCR beta nucleotide sequences per donor were sequenced, and roughly 20% of those sequences were non-productive.

The cohort was made up of 500 to 850 healthy bone marrow donors. All cohort members were sampled while nominally healthy, although unrecorded immune exposures were likely present. The donor tested CMV seropositive and was one of the 289 seropositive cohort members. Every donor gave a peripheral blood sample, and the peripheral blood mononuclear cells from that sample were used for TCR beta sequencing. Genomic DNA was extracted from the blood cell samples with the Qiagen DNeasy Blood Extraction Kit. The library came from the immunoSEQ multiplex PCR assay. For the multiplex PCR, a mixture combining 60 forward primers for TCR Vbeta segments and 13 reverse primers for TCR Jbeta segments was used. A multiplex PCR assay on genomic DNA amplified the CDR3 region of rearranged TCR beta genes. Amplified TCR beta libraries were sequenced as 87-base-pair reads on the Illumina HiSeq System. As for how the authors treated the data: A later analysis counted tens of millions of unique TCR beta chains across the 666 repertoires, and some 11 million of these chains were shared by at least two donors. To remove PCR and sequencing errors, raw reads were error-corrected and collapsed into unique sequences using a nearest-neighbor algorithm that merged closely related sequences. To assign V, D and J gene segments, CDR3 sequences were aligned to IMGT reference sequences. For a sequence to be retained, at least a six-nucleotide match to both a V gene segment and a J gene segment was required. A rearrangement counted as productive if the CDR3 had no stop codons and remained in frame with V and J, and every other rearrangement counted as non-productive. CDR3 was defined by IMGT convention, running from the second conserved V-encoded cysteine to the conserved J-encoded phenylalanine. The earlier analysis of about 590 of the donors excluded sequences that lacked an unambiguous match to a single V gene segment. In an earlier analysis of 587 of the donors, V segments were called functional above 56.7% productive rearrangements and were called segregating when the between-donor standard deviation exceeded 5%. A statistical classification framework was built for diagnosing cytomegalovirus status from the catalog of TCR beta chain sequences. A later analysis assigned V and J genes by comparing TCR nucleotide sequences with IMGT/GENE-DB human TR gene sequences. Using the TCRdist pipeline, a later analysis assigned CDR3 sequences along with most-parsimonious VDJ recombination scenarios. In a later analysis, every TCR beta chain was defined by the combination of its CDR3 amino acid sequence and its V-gene family, and reads without a unique V-gene family were dropped. To address suspected cross-contamination and a sequencing artifact, a later analysis removed 592 highly shared, low-generation-probability nucleotide sequences. A later analysis calculated a clonal expansion index for each public chain from normalized within-repertoire ranks of inferred template counts. Generation probabilities in a later analysis came from a VDJ recombination model fitted to out-of-frame rearrangements, and those results were checked against IGoR. In a later analysis, hypergeometric tests were used to score TCR-TCR, TCR-HLA and TCR-CMV co-occurrence, with a repertoire-size bias correction applied to TCR pairs. A later analysis estimated false discovery rates by permuting HLA or CMV assignments 20 times. A later analysis grouped co-occurring TCRs with DBSCAN, adding TCRdist sequence similarity when clustering within HLA-allele-positive subsets. For co-occurrence clustering, repertoires with fewer than 30,000 or more than 120,000 public chains were excluded, along with about five repertoires with anomalous nucleotide sharing. TCRdb obtained this table from immuneACCESS and retained in-frame rearrangements with V and J assigned. These tables miss some clones; where compared with another copy, unresolved V genes account for less than half of the shortfall, and the remainder is unexplained. For V, J and clone size, that table is used; D and trimming come from the DNA. The sample table holds around 150,000 clones, of which around four fifths were seen once. The top ten clonotypes cover less than 10% of the sample.

As for this clone: Its antigen is not yet known. Per-base quality was not reported, and no clone a single base away is much larger than it.

What the study reported, not specific to this receptor: The study gave a list of 150 to 200 TCR beta chains associated with cytomegalovirus. A few of the identified cytomegalovirus-associated TCR beta chains were confirmed in vitro to be specific for cytomegalovirus antigens. Sequencing depth was assumed to be roughly uniform across donors in the presence/absence analyses, though that assumption may not hold. A cluster of highly shared sequence variants was judged likely to be a technical artifact of the sequencing pipeline. In a later analysis, most CMV-associated TCR beta chains were found to appear HLA-restricted, with HLA associations seemingly driven largely by CMV exposure. A later analysis found that HLA-associated TCR beta chains were more clonally expanded and had lower generation probabilities than equally common non-associated chains. HLA typing was unavailable for some donors at each locus, so association tests used only the typed subset. Some IMGT-functional V segments, including TRBV6-2 and TRBV6-3, could not be distinguished by the 87-base-pair reads and were therefore excluded. A later genetic analysis associated a missense DCLRE1C variant with V-gene and J-gene trimming of TCR beta chains, and an independent cohort replicated the association. Most TCR sequences were observed very rarely across donors, whereas some public TCRs were present in many individuals. According to a later genetic analysis, donors in an Asian-associated ancestry cluster had fewer N-insertions in productive TCRs than the approximately 710-donor mean. The classifier was reported to diagnose cytomegalovirus status with high specificity and sensitivity in both the original and validation cohorts. A later analysis found that TCR association rates varied across HLA loci, with DRB1 alleles showing the most associated TCRs and HLA-C alleles the fewest. In this cohort, only TCR beta chains were sequenced, and detectable features were limited by the absence of alpha or paired-chain data. At a false discovery rate of 0.05, a later analysis linked under 20,000 TCR beta sequences to specific HLA alleles. According to the authors, the approach could potentially be generalized to other disease states and immunological phenotypes. Immune exposure information for the cohort was limited to CMV serostatus. Linkage disequilibrium might explain the correlated functional status among segregating V segments, but an unknown experimental factor could not be ruled out. An earlier analysis of around 600 of the donors showed that most TCR beta V segments appeared in productive rearrangements either about 90% or about 30% of the time, which broadly matched IMGT annotations. A further reported finding was that TCR beta sequences accurately predicted the HLA-A and HLA-B alleles for most subjects in the first cohort. Because counts were too low, 15 to 20 rarely observed V segments, including chromosome 9 orphons, were excluded from the earlier analysis of some 590 of the donors. Strong co-occurrence of HLA alleles, especially DR and DQ, made assigning TCR associations to individual alleles difficult. A later analysis reported that several top co-occurrence clusters appeared linked to parvovirus B19, influenza, CMV and Epstein-Barr virus.

Taken from cysteine to phenylalanine, the CDR3 has 14 residues. Only CDR3 DNA remains: 42 bases, in frame from the first base. CDR1 and CDR2 are read off the germline V gene as SNHLY and FYNNEI. V drops 3 bases and J drops 3 bases, leaving 12 bases in between. Sequenced: PBMCs. The V and J segments used are TRBV2 and TRBJ2-7, and possibly TRBD1, on 5 matching bases. The origin of this receptor is a man between 18 and 29 years old in good health and CMV-seropositive. The nucleotides read TGTGCCAGCAGTGAGGGGCAGATCCACTACGAGCAGTACTTC. Protein translation: CASSEGQIHYEQYF.